This T cell receptor beta chain was identified in a study of T cell responses to AZD1222 COVID-19 vaccine. Method: immunoSEQ multiplex PCR; TCRdb's copy keeps in-frame clones and lacks some. The sample lists 70,000 to 95,000 clones; 85% to 95% were seen once. Germline V CDR1 and CDR2: LGHNA, YSLEER. The CDR3 covers 15 residues. Trimming pared 0 bases from V and 8 bases from J, leaving 11 bases between. Both about-4-week and about-12-week second-dose recipients were combined. J is TRBJ1-6 and V is TRBV4-3, with a tentative D call TRBD1 (6 bases). This TCR derives from an adult who received the AZD1222 COVID-19 vaccine. The sample here was peripheral blood, taken 28 days after the second AZD1222 dose. The CDR3 region is CASSQDEGDDSPLHF. As DNA, the CDR3 is TGCGCCAGCAGCCAAGATGAGGGGGATGATTCACCCCTCCACTTT.